The clone carrying this T cell receptor beta chain was found a few times. No antigen is known for it. 5'RACE with constant-segment primers yielded barcoded, UMI-tagged TCR alpha and TCR beta cDNA libraries. One entry per CDR3 protein results from TCRdb running MiXCR on the 5' RACE reads. The sample yields more than 200,000 distinct CDR3 sequences, 15% to 20% seen once. The data belong to a study of T-cell memory formation after mild COVID-19. At the level of the study: TCR clusters were mostly donor specific. The study, taken as a whole, reports: Pre-infection memory held some responding clones, suggesting pre-existing cross-reactive T cells responded. Clones contracting day 15 to 85 were balanced CD4/CD8; later expanders leaned CD4+.

The CDR3 is 16 amino acids. The junction had 5 bases not matched to a gene; V was cut back by 1 base and J by 4 bases. Germline V gives CDR1 MGHRA, CDR2 YSYEKL. The sequence derives from a man in his late teens or twenties who had mild COVID-19 (a few samples of this study predate the infection). Cell type and time point are not known. The J gene is TRBJ2-1, the V gene TRBV4-1; TRBD1 aligns across 9 bases. Specimen: PBMCs or a T cell subset sorted from them (not recorded which). The CDR3 DNA is TGCGCCAGCAGCCAAGGGGGGACAGGGAAATACAATGAGCAGTTCTTC. Translation gives CASSQGGTGKYNEQFF.